The TCR beta chain under discussion was sequenced for a study of cytomegalovirus exposure and HLA in healthy donors. 13 Jbeta primers and 60 Vbeta primers were used for the PCR. Profiling relied on immunoSEQ multiplex PCR, and the TCRdb table lists in-frame clones only, not all of them. The table has roughly 150,000 clones, 77% seen once; the top ten hold roughly 3.8%. Germline V gene data show CDR1 as MNHNS and CDR2 as SASEGT. V lost 3 bases and J lost 5, with 10 bases in between. The CDR3 runs 13 residues. This clone has a count of ten or more. The antigen remains unidentified. Notes on the study in general: TCR beta chain V- and J-gene trimming was linked, in a later analysis, to a missense variant in DCLRE1C. A later analysis found common viral pathogens apparently linked to several of the most significant clusters.

Material: PBMCs. This TCR was recovered from a male donor in good health and CMV-seronegative. This chain joins TRBV6-1 and TRBJ1-1; D is undetermined. The CDR3 DNA is TGTGCCAGCAGTGACGGGGAATTAACTGAAGCTTTCTTT. Protein: CASSDGELTEAFF.